Listed here are 28 T cell receptor beta chains from one sample, sequenced in a study of shared clonotypes between healthy human individuals. Repertoires were generated with immunoSEQ multiplex PCR, while TCRdb's copy carries only in-frame clones and drops some. This sample has about 1.5 million clones, with around 98% found just once. The sample was naive CD4+ T cells sorted from blood. Subset specified: CD45RA+ positively selected. These receptors were taken from a man younger than 45 in good health.

A word on this clone: Other DNA sequences in this sample translate to the same CDR3. V usage is TRBV7-9 and J usage is TRBJ2-3; the D gene is possibly TRBD1 (6 bases). V was clipped by 3 bases and J by 2 bases, with 12 bases between them. Germline V CDR1 and CDR2: SEHNR, FQNEAQ (reference sequence). CDR3 size: 15 residues. As DNA, the CDR3 is TGTGCCAGCAGCTTTACGACAGGAGCCACAGATACGCAGTATTTT. Its translation is CASSFTTGATDTQYF.

This chain joins TRBV20-1 and TRBJ1-1, with 7 positions matching TRBD1. CDR3 length: 11 amino acids. The V segment lost 5 bases and the J segment 8 bases; nucleotides outside the gene matches: 5. Looked up from germline, CDR1 is DFQATT and CDR2 is SNEGSKA (reference sequence). The CDR3 loop reads CSASTGLEAFF. The CDR3 nucleotides read TGCAGTGCTTCGACAGGGCTCGAAGCTTTCTTT.

The chain uses TRBV28 and TRBJ2-1, with 8 bases aligning to TRBD1. The germline gives CDR1 MDHEN, CDR2 SYDVKM. The CDR3 contains 13 residues. Unmatched junction bases numbered 4, after V lost 7 bases and J lost 5 bases. CDR3 sequence (DNA): TGTGCCAGCAACAGGGGGATTAACAATGAGCAGTTCTTC. Amino acids: CASNRGINNEQFF.

V is TRBV5-4 and J is TRBJ1-5; D ambiguous. V lost 1 base and J 2 bases, leaving 10 bases between the germline ends. This CDR3 has 15 amino acids. Germline values: CDR1 SGHNT, CDR2 YYREEE (reference sequence). The chain's CDR3 is CASSLYGVGNQPQHF. The CDR3 DNA reads TGTGCCAGCAGCTTGTATGGGGTGGGCAATCAGCCCCAGCATTTT.

The chain combines TRBV10-3 with TRBJ1-1, with 7 bases fitting TRBD1. The CDR3 spans 14 residues. With V trimmed by 5 bases and J by 3 bases, 6 bases remained unmatched. Looked up from germline, CDR1 is ENHRY and CDR2 is SYGVKD. The CDR3 protein is CAISPDRDDTEAFF. The CDR3 nucleotides read TGTGCCATCAGTCCTGACAGGGACGACACTGAAGCTTTCTTT.

The chain employs TRBV19 and TRBJ2-7; no reliable D call. CDR3 length: 13 residues. The V end lost 5 bases, the J end lost 3 bases, and 11 bases lay between the germline ends. CDR1 is LNHDA and CDR2 is SQIVND in the germline V gene (reference sequence). CDR3 coding DNA: TGTGCCAGTAGTTATGGAAGAAACTACGAGCAGTACTTC. Its translation is CASSYGRNYEQYF. Full variable domain (missing parts from reference TRBV19 and TRBJ2-7): DGGITQSPKYLFRKEGQNVTLSCEQNLNHDAMYWYRQDPGQGLRLIYYSQIVNDFQKGDIAEGYSVSREKKESFPLTVTSAQKNPTAFYLCASSYGRNYEQYFGPGTRLTVT.

The CDR3 coding sequence is TGTGCCAGCAGCTTAACAGGGACTCCCTCCTCCTACGAGCAGTACTTC. Translation gives CASSLTGTPSSYEQYF. The genes are TRBV7-3 and TRBJ2-7, with D possibly being TRBD2 (6 bases). The CDR3 has 16 residues. Germline lookup yields CDR1 SGHTA and CDR2 FQGTGA. Trimming cost V 0 bases and J 0 bases, with 12 bases left between them.

Remarks on this clone: Other DNA sequences in this sample translate to the same CDR3. The rearrangement joins TRBV11-2 to TRBJ2-3, with D unresolved. V lost 0 bases to trimming and J lost 0 bases, with 7 bases between them. CDR3 length: 15 amino acids. Germline V gene sequence: CDR1 SGHAT, CDR2 FQNNGV. In nucleotides, the CDR3 is TGTGCCAGCAGCTTAGAGGGCAGAAGCACAGATACGCAGTATTTT. It codes for CASSLEGRSTDTQYF.

The rearrangement uses TRBV11-3 and TRBJ1-5; 7 bases agree with TRBD1. The CDR3 runs to 19 residues. The germline CDR1 and CDR2 sequences are SGHNT and YENEEA. J gave up 3 bases and V 2 bases, and 16 bases lay outside the gene matches. The CDR3 loop is CASSLRLRGGAEPNQPQHF. In nucleotides, the CDR3 is TGTGCCAGCAGCTTACGATTAAGAGGGGGCGCGGAACCCAATCAGCCCCAGCATTTT.

The chain recombines TRBV30 with TRBJ1-5; D is perhaps TRBD1 (6 bases). The CDR3 is made up of 13 amino acids. V was pared by 3 bases and J by 6 bases, with 12 bases between. Germline loops: CDR1 GTSNPN, CDR2 SVGIG (reference sequence). The CDR3 region is CAWSQGGSQPQHF. CDR3 bases: TGTGCCTGGAGCCAAGGGGGTAGTCAGCCCCAGCATTTT.

V and J are TRBV5-6 and TRBJ2-1, with a possible D match to TRBD1 (5 bases). The CDR3 is 16 residues long. Per germline, CDR1 SGHDT and CDR2 YYEEEE. The V end lost 2 bases, the J end lost 0 bases, and 12 bases lay between the germline ends. This CDR3 reads CASSLLTASSYNEQFF. The DNA of the CDR3 is TGTGCCAGCAGCTTATTGACAGCAAGCTCCTACAATGAGCAGTTCTTC.

With respect to this clone: This same CDR3 is encoded by further DNA sequences in the sample. The genes are TRBV5-1 and TRBJ2-5; D is undetermined. Germline values: CDR1 SGHRS, CDR2 YFSETQ. Between the trimmed V and J ends, which lost 0 bases and 5 bases, there was a span of 5 bases. The CDR3 extends over 12 amino acids. CDR3 nucleotides: TGCGCCAGCAGCTTGGCAGCGGAGACCCAGTACTTC. Amino acid sequence: CASSLAAETQYF.

The chain has TRBV28 and TRBJ2-6; no clear D. The V gene lost 3 bases and the J gene lost 0 bases, with 15 bases spanning the gap. This CDR3 is 18 amino acids long. CDR1 is MDHEN and CDR2 is SYDVKM in the germline V gene. The CDR3 region has the DNA TGTGCCAGCAGTTTTAATTTAGGCAGAAGCTCTGGGGCCAACGTCCTGACTTTC. It translates to CASSFNLGRSSGANVLTF.

The chain employs TRBV28 and TRBJ2-4; 7 bases fit TRBD1. The germline CDR1 and CDR2 sequences are MDHEN and SYDVKM. V gave up 6 bases and J gave up 8 bases; unmatched junction bases: 25. The CDR3 spans 19 residues. The CDR3: CASSPLVATLGGAEDIQYF. The CDR3 DNA reads TGTGCCAGCAGCCCCCTTGTAGCGACCCTAGGGGGCGCAGAGGACATTCAGTACTTC. The full variable domain, in which reference TRBV28 and TRBJ2-4 provide the parts outside the CDR3, is DVKVTQSSRYLVKRTGEKVFLECVQDMDHENMFWYRQDPGLGLRLIYFSYDVKMKEKGDIPEGYSVSREKKERFSLILESASTNQTSMYLCASSPLVATLGGAEDIQYFGAGTRLSVL.

As regards this clone: At the DNA level, this CDR3 is encoded by other sequences in the same sample as well. The chain uses TRBV5-1 and TRBJ2-1; 12 bases align to TRBD2. With V trimmed by 4 bases and J by 2 bases, 4 bases remained unmatched. The CDR3 is 16 residues long. Germline-derived CDR1 and CDR2 are SGHRS and YFSETQ. CDR3 DNA: TGCGCCAGCAGCCCGACTAGCGGGAGAACCTACAATGAGCAGTTCTTC. It is translated as CASSPTSGRTYNEQFF.

The CDR3 bases are TGTGCCAGCAGTGCCCGACGGGCCCCCTACGAGCAGTACTTC. It yields the protein CASSARRAPYEQYF. The genes are TRBV6-1 and TRBJ2-7; D is unresolved. This CDR3 is 14 amino acids long. Germline values: CDR1 MNHNS, CDR2 SASEGT. Trimming shortened V by 4 bases and J by 2 bases, and 12 bases separated the two germline ends.

V usage is TRBV11-2 and J usage is TRBJ2-1; weak D call: TRBD2 (6 bases). The CDR3 totals 14 residues. The germline V gene encodes CDR1 SGHAT and CDR2 FQNNGV. The germline V and J ends were trimmed by 7 bases and 4 bases, with 14 bases remaining between them. CDR3 amino acids: CASKHSGQYNEQFF. The CDR3 DNA reads TGTGCCAGCAAGCACAGCGGGCAATACAATGAGCAGTTCTTC.

The chain couples TRBV7-8 to TRBJ2-3; D is tentatively TRBD1 or TRBD2 (6 bases each). The CDR3 sequence is 15 residues long. Trimming left V 4 bases short and J 2 bases short, with 13 bases between. From germline, CDR1 is SGHVS and CDR2 FQNEAQ. The CDR3 reads CASSSRGEHTDTQYF. The CDR3 nucleotides are TGTGCCAGCAGCTCTAGGGGGGAACACACAGATACGCAGTATTTT.

The chain carries TRBV28 and TRBJ1-1; no clear D gene. The CDR3 is 13 amino acids. With 7 bases removed from V and 1 base from J, the gap between germline ends came to 10 bases. Germline V gives CDR1 MDHEN, CDR2 SYDVKM. Written as DNA, the CDR3 is TGTGCCAGCACCTTTCCCCAGAACACTGAAGCTTTCTTT. Protein: CASTFPQNTEAFF. The full variable domain, completed using reference TRBV28 and TRBJ1-1, is DVKVTQSSRYLVKRTGEKVFLECVQDMDHENMFWYRQDPGLGLRLIYFSYDVKMKEKGDIPEGYSVSREKKERFSLILESASTNQTSMYLCASTFPQNTEAFFGQGTRLTVV.

V gene TRBV29-1 combines with J gene TRBJ2-2; 10 bases fit TRBD1. Germline CDR1 is SQVTM and CDR2 is ANQGSEA. The CDR3 runs 15 residues. J lost 1 base, V lost 5 bases, and 4 bases had no gene match. The CDR3 sequence is CSVRTGGLNTGELFF. The CDR3 DNA reads as TGCAGCGTTCGGACAGGGGGGTTGAACACCGGGGAGCTGTTTTTT.

This chain connects TRBV5-1 to TRBJ1-2, with D possibly matching TRBD1 (5 bases). The CDR3 covers 13 residues. The V end was cut by 4 bases, the J end by 4 bases, with 11 bases between. The germline CDR1 and CDR2 sequences are SGHRS and YFSETQ. In DNA, the CDR3 is TGCGCCAGCAGCCGGGGACGGTTCTATGGCTACACCTTC. It translates to CASSRGRFYGYTF.

CDR3 region: CASSLSPQRQPQHF. DNA of the CDR3: TGTGCCAGCAGCTTATCCCCACAGCGCCAGCCCCAGCATTTT. V is TRBV7-2 and J is TRBJ1-5; D is unclear. V was trimmed by 2 bases and J by 7 bases, leaving 12 bases between them. The CDR3 spans 14 residues. CDR1 is SGHTA and CDR2 is FQGNSA in the germline V gene.

This chain links TRBV27 with TRBJ2-7; D might be TRBD2 (6 bases). Per germline, CDR1 MNHEY and CDR2 SMNVEV (reference sequence). The CDR3 is made up of 10 amino acids. V was pared by 11 bases and J by 5 bases, with 10 bases between. The CDR3 loop reads CASGGDEQYF. CDR3 DNA: TGTGCCTCTGGAGGGGACGAGCAGTACTTC.

The rearrangement uses TRBV5-5 and TRBJ2-5; D remains unclear. Trimming took off 0 bases at V and 5 bases at J, with 11 bases between the two ends. Germline loops: CDR1 SGHKS, CDR2 YYEKEE (reference sequence). This CDR3 has 14 amino acids. The CDR3 loop is CASSLEGRRETQYF. The CDR3 DNA sequence: TGTGCCAGCAGCTTGGAGGGAAGGCGGGAGACCCAGTACTTC.

The gene calls are TRBV18 and TRBJ2-2, with 8 bases fitting TRBD2. The trim removed 6 bases at V and 4 bases at J, leaving 1 base unmatched. Germline V gene lookup returns CDR1 KGHSH and CDR2 LQKENI. The CDR3 loop spans 13 amino acids. The CDR3 sequence: CASSAGGTGELFF. The CDR3 region has the DNA TGTGCCAGCTCGGCGGGGGGCACCGGGGAGCTGTTTTTT.

This clone appeared once. The chain recombines TRBV7-8 with TRBJ2-1; D is unresolved. The CDR3 totals 16 residues. The germline gives CDR1 SGHVS, CDR2 FQNEAQ. Deletions cut 0 bases from V and 0 bases from J, with 9 bases between. The CDR3 nucleotides are TGTGCCAGCAGCTTAGCGTCGTTGAGCTCCTACAATGAGCAGTTCTTC. It is translated as CASSLASLSSYNEQFF.

This clone showed up just once. V usage is TRBV7-2 and J usage is TRBJ2-7; tentatively, D is TRBD1 (7 bases). V gave up 5 bases and J gave up 3 bases, with 17 bases separating them. CDR3 length: 15 amino acids. Germline V gene data show CDR1 as SGHTA and CDR2 as FQGNSA. The CDR3: CASSRRRDRYYEQYF. As DNA, the CDR3 is TGTGCCAGCAGCAGAAGGAGGGACAGATACTACGAGCAGTACTTC.

This rearrangement joins TRBV7-9 to TRBJ2-1; D uncertain. The CDR3 consists of 12 residues. The V gene lost 5 bases and the J gene lost 3 bases, with 5 bases spanning the gap. Germline values: CDR1 SEHNR, CDR2 FQNEAQ (reference sequence). The CDR3 spells CASSLIYNEQFF. The CDR3, as DNA: TGTGCCAGCAGCCTAATCTACAATGAGCAGTTCTTC.